This T cell receptor (beta chain) was identified during a study of blood T cell repertoires in COVID-19. In the study overall: Each recovered donor of Cohort 3 presented with two negative PCRs, clearance, or symptom resolution. In each case, the material was cDNA or gDNA derived from T cells, B-cell-depleted T cells, or PBMCs.

Only a few counts were recorded for this clone. The CDR3 spans 15 residues. Trimming took off 1 base at V and 8 bases at J, with 17 bases between the two ends. The germline V gene has CDR1 SGHNT and CDR2 YENEEA. Generated by immunoSEQ multiplex PCR, the TCRdb table keeps only in-frame clones and is missing some. Of under 400,000 clones detected, more than 70% appear once; the ten largest clones hold 1.9%. Material: PBMCs or T cells enriched from blood (not recorded which). The sequence came from a man aged 40-49 years in a cohort exposed to, infected with or recovered from COVID-19 (not recorded which). The chain uses TRBV11-3 and TRBJ1-2, with D unclear. The CDR3 sequence: CASSLVPLPGGGYTF. The DNA of the CDR3 is TGTGCCAGCAGCTTAGTTCCTCTCCCCGGAGGGGGCTACACCTTC. The full variable domain, completed using reference TRBV11-3 and TRBJ1-2, is EAGVVQSPRYKIIEKKQPVAFWCNPISGHNTLYWYLQNLGQGPELLIRYENEEAVDDSQLPKDRFSAERLKGVDSTLKIQPAELGDSAVYLCASSLVPLPGGGYTFGSGTRLTVV.